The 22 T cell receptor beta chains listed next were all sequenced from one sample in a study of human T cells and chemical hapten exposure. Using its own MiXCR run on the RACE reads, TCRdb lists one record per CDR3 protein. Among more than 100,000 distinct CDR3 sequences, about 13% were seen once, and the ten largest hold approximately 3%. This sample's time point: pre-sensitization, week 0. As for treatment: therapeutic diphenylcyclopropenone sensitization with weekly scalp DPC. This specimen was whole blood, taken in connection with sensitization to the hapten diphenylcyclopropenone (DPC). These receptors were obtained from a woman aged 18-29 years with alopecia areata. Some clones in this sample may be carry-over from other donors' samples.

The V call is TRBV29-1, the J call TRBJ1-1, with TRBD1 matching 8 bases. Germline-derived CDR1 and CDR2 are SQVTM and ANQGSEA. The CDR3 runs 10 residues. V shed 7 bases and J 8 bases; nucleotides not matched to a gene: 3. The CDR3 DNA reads TGCAGCGCTGGGACAGGCGAAGCTTTCTTT. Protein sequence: CSAGTGEAFF. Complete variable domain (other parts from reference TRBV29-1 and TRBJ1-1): SAVISQKPSRDICQRGTSLTIQCQVDSQVTMMFWYRQQPGQSLTLIATANQGSEATYESGFVIDKFPISRPNLTFSTLTVSNMSPEDSSIYLCSAGTGEAFFGQGTRLTVV.

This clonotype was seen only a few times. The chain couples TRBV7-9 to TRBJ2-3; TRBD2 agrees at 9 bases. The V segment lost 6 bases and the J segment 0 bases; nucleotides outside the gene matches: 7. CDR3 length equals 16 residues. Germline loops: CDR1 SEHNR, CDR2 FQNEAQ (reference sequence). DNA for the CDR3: TGTGCCAGCAGAGACGAGCGGGGGGAAAGCACAGATACGCAGTATTTT. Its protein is CASRDERGESTDTQYF.

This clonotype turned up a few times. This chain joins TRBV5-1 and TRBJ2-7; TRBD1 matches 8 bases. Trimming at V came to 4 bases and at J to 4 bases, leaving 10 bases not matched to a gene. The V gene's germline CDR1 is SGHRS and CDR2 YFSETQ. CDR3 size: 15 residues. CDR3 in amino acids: CASSRDATGDYEQYF. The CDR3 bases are TGCGCCAGCAGCCGGGACGCGACAGGGGATTACGAGCAGTACTTC.

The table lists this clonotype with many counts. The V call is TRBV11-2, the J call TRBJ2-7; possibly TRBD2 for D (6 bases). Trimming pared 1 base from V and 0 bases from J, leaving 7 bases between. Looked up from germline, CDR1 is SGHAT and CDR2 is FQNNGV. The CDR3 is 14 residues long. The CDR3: CASSLAGGSYEQYF. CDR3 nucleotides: TGTGCCAGCAGCTTAGCCGGGGGCTCCTACGAGCAGTACTTC.

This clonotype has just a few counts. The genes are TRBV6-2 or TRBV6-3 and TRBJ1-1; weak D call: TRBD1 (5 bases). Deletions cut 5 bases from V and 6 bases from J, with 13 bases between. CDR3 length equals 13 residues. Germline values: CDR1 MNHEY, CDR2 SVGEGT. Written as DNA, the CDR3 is TGTGCCAGCAGTATCTCCAGGGTATCTGAAGCTTTCTTT. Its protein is CASSISRVSEAFF.

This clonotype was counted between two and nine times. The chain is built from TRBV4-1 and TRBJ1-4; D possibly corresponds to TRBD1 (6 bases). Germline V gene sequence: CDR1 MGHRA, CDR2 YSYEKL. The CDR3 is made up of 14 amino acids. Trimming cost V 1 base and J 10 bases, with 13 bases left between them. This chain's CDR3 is CASSQGDIYSKLFF. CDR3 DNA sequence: TGCGCCAGCAGCCAAGGGGACATATACTCAAAACTGTTTTTT.

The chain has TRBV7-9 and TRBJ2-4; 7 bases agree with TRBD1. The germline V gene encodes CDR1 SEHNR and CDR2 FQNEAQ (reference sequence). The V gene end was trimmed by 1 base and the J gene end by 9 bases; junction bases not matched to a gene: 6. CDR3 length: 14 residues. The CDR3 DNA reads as TGTGCCAGCAGCTTAGGCGACAGGGTGACCATTCAGTACTTC. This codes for CASSLGDRVTIQYF. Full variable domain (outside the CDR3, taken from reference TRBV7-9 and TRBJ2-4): DTGVSQNPRHKITKRGQNVTFRCDPISEHNRLYWYRQTLGQGPEFLTYFQNEAQLEKSRLLSDRFSAERPKGSFSTLEIQRTEQGDSAMYLCASSLGDRVTIQYFGAGTRLSVL.

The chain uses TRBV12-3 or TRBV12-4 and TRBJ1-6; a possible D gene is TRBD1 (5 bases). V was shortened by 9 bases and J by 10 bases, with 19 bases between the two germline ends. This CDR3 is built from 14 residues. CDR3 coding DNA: TGTGCCAGTTGGCCTGGGGGGATAGCCTCACCCCTCCACTTT. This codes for CASWPGGIASPLHF.

CDR3 region: CASSEGTSDTDTQYF. In DNA, the CDR3 is TGTGCCAGCAGCGAGGGGACTTCAGACACAGATACGCAGTATTTT. V and J are TRBV11-2 and TRBJ2-3; D may be TRBD2 (6 bases). Germline V gene data show CDR1 as SGHAT and CDR2 as FQNNGV. The ends were cut back, 5 bases at V and 2 bases at J, with 14 bases in the middle. The CDR3 length is 15 residues.

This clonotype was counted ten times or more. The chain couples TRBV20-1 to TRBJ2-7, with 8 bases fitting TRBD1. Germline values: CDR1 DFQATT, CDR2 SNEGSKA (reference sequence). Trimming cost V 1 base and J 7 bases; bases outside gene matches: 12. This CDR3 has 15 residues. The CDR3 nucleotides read TGCAGTGCTAGAGGGACAGGGAGTCGTCTGGAGGAGCAGTACTTC. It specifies CSARGTGSRLEEQYF.

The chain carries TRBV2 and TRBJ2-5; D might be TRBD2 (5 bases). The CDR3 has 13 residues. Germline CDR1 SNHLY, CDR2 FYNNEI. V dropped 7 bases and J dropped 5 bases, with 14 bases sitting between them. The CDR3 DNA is TGTGCCAGCAAACTCCTAGCCCTCGAGACCCAGTACTTC. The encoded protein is CASKLLALETQYF.

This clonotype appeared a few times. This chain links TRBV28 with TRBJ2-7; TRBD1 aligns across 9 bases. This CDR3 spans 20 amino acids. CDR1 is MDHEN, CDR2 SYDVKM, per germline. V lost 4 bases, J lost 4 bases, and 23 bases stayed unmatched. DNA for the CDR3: TGTGCCAGCAGTTCTTCATCGGGACAGGGCGTTCTTAGGGGTTTATACGAGCAGTACTTC. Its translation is CASSSSSGQGVLRGLYEQYF.

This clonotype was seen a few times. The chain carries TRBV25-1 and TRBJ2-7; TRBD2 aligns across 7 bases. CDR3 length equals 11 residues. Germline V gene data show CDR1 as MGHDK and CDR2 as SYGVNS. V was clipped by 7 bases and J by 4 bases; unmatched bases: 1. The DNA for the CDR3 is TGTGCCAGCAACGGGGGGTACGAGCAGTACTTC. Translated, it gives CASNGGYEQYF.

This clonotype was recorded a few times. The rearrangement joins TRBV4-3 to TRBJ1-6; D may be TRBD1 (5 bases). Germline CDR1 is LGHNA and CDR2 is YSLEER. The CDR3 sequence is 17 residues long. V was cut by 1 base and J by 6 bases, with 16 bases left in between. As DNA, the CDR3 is TGCGCCAGCAGCCAAGTTTTCGACAGTGGAAGTAATTCACCCCTCCACTTT. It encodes CASSQVFDSGSNSPLHF.

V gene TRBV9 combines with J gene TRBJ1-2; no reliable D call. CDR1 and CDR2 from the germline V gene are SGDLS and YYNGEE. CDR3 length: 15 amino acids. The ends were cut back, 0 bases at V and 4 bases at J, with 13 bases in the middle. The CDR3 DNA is TGTGCCAGCAGCGTAGTTTCTAGGGAGGCCTATGGCTACACCTTC. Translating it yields CASSVVSREAYGYTF.

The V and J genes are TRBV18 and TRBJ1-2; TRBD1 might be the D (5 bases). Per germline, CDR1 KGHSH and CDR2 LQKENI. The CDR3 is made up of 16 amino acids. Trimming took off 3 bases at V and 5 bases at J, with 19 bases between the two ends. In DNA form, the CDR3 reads TGTGCCAGCTCACCGTTGGGGGATACAAGCCCATATGGCTACACCTTC. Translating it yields CASSPLGDTSPYGYTF.

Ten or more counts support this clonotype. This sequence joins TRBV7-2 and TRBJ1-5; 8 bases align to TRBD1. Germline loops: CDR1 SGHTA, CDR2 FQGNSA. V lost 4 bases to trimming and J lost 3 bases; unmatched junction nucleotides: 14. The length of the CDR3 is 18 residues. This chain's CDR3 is CASSSSPGQGRTNQPQHF. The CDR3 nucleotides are TGTGCCAGCAGCTCCTCACCTGGACAGGGACGGACCAATCAGCCCCAGCATTTT.

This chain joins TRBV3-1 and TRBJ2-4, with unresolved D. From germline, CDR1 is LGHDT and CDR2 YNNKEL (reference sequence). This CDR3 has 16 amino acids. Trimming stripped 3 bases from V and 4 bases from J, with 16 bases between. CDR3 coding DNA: TGTGCCAGCAGCCACCCCCGAGGAGCCGGGAAAAACATTCAGTACTTC. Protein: CASSHPRGAGKNIQYF.

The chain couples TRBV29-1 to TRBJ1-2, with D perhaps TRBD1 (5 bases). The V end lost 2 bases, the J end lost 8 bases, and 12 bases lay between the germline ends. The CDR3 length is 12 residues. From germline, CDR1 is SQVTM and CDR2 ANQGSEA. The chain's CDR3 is CSVELRGKGYTF. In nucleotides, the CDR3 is TGCAGCGTTGAATTGAGGGGCAAAGGCTACACCTTC. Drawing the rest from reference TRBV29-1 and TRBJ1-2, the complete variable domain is SAVISQKPSRDICQRGTSLTIQCQVDSQVTMMFWYRQQPGQSLTLIATANQGSEATYESGFVIDKFPISRPNLTFSTLTVSNMSPEDSSIYLCSVELRGKGYTFGSGTRLTVV.

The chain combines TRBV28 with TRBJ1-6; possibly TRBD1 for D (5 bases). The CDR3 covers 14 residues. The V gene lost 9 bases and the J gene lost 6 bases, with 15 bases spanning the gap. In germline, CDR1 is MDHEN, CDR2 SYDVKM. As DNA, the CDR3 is TGTGCCAGTCGGGGGGTAGGAGGTAATTCACCCCTCCACTTT. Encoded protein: CASRGVGGNSPLHF. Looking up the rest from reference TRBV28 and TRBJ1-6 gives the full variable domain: DVKVTQSSRYLVKRTGEKVFLECVQDMDHENMFWYRQDPGLGLRLIYFSYDVKMKEKGDIPEGYSVSREKKERFSLILESASTNQTSMYLCASRGVGGNSPLHFGNGTRLTVT.

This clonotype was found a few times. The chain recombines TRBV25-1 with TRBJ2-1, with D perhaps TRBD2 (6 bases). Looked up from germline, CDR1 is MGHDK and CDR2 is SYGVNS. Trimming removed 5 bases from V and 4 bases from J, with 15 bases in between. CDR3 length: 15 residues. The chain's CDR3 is CASSPRGSKYNEQFF. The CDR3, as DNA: TGTGCCAGCAGTCCCCGGGGGTCCAAGTACAATGAGCAGTTCTTC.

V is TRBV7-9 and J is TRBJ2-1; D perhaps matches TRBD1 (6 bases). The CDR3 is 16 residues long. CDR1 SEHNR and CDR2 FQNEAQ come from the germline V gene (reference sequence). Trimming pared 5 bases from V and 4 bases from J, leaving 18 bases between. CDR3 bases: TGTGCCAGCAGCCAGGGGCCGAGACCGGCTTACAATGAGCAGTTCTTC. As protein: CASSQGPRPAYNEQFF.